The entry below describes one T cell receptor (beta chain). Its antigen is currently unknown. Profiling relied on immunoSEQ multiplex PCR, and the TCRdb table lists in-frame clones only, not all of them. The sample lists more than 900,000 clones; 75% to 80% were seen once. The record originates from a study of shared clonotypes between healthy human individuals. General study results and limits: Clonotypes that were shared across a few donors made up roughly 5% of naive CD4 clonotypes. Sampling was confined to blood; repertoires within tissues likely differ.

V was shortened by 2 bases and J by 3 bases, with 13 bases between the two germline ends. The CDR3 runs to 16 residues. Germline CDR1 is MNHEY and CDR2 is SVGAGI. This sequence originates from a young man in good health. Some clones in this sample may be carry-over from other donors' samples. This rearrangement joins TRBV6-5 to TRBJ2-2; no reliable D call. The material sequenced was memory CD4+ T cells from PBMCs. Regarding subset: CD45RA-negative fraction. The CDR3 region has the DNA TGTGCCAGCAGTTACGAGGCAGCCCCATACACCGGGGAGCTGTTTTTT. This gives the protein CASSYEAAPYTGELFF.